This T cell receptor (beta chain) was retrieved from a study of OX40 agonist ivuxolimab in advanced cancers. Regarding the research as a whole: Ivuxolimab was a fully human IgG2 agonistic monoclonal antibody targeting the costimulatory receptor OX40 (CD134). Intravenous ivuxolimab was administered to patients every 2 weeks at six dose levels: 0.01, 0.1, 0.3, 1.5, 3 and 10 mg/kg. Of the approximately 53 patients in dose escalation, 19 had hepatocellular carcinoma, around 15 had melanoma, 9 had renal cell carcinoma and 9 had head and neck cancer. In the dose-escalation cohort, around 80% of patients were male, and the mean age was around 65 years with a range of 23 to 79. Patients were allowed to have had prior anti-PD-1, anti-PD-L1 or anti-CTLA-4 therapy, and approximately 41% of the dose-escalation patients had previously received checkpoint inhibitors. Partial responses occurred in three dose-escalation patients: two with cutaneous melanoma and one with hepatocellular carcinoma. Peripheral TCRbeta sequencing was intended to test whether TCR sequence diversity was altered and clonal T-cell expansion was caused by ivuxolimab. The paper describes the monotherapy dose-escalation part (N ≈ 52 patients) of the phase I trial of ivuxolimab. What the authors observed across the whole study: After ivuxolimab, CD8+ T cells had more expanded clones than CD4+ T cells on average. Partial responders in the 0.1-3.0 mg/kg groups had among the lowest normalized peripheral clonal expansion, especially among CD8+ T cells. At doses of 0.1 to 3.0 mg/kg, clonal expansion of both CD4+ and CD8+ T cells in blood was seen between baseline and week 6. Antigen specificity was not determined for the clonally expanded peripheral T cells. Low levels of normalized T-cell clonal expansion were also seen in some nonresponding patients.

The trial excluded patients who had a history of autoimmune disease or were on systemic immunosuppression. In every dose cohort, peripheral blood was drawn for TCR sequencing at baseline, cycle 4 day 1, and cycle 7 day 1. Samples were obtained from an open-label, multicenter, first-in-human phase I dose-escalation trial of ivuxolimab. The trial enrolled adults with locally advanced or metastatic head and neck squamous cell, hepatocellular, melanoma or renal cell carcinoma. Before TCR sequencing, CD4+ T cells and CD8+ T cells were sorted from peripheral blood as separate populations. Trimming takes 4 bases from V and 0 bases from J, and the germline ends sit 10 bases apart. The CDR3 spans 15 residues, from the cysteine through the phenylalanine. The only DNA kept is the CDR3, 45 bases in frame from the first base. The germline V gene provides CDR1 SGHTA and CDR2 FQGNSA. To sequence the TCRbeta CDR3 region, genomic DNA was isolated from the sorted cells. The immunoSEQ Assay was used to sequence the TCRbeta CDR3 regions. In its TCRdb copy, this immuneACCESS table keeps in-frame sequences only and misses some clones. Where compared with another copy, unresolved V genes explain less than half of these, and the others have no known cause. Here the sample has 84,000 or so clones; around 94% occur a single time. The leading ten clones occupy approximately 10% of the sample.

This clone was seen just once. The antigen it binds to is not known. No base quality information exists; no much larger clone differs at one position. The V and J segments used are TRBV7-2 and TRBJ1-5; no D gene call is confident. The clonotype was recovered from an adult with an advanced solid tumor such as melanoma, head and neck, liver or kidney cancer. Sequencing used CD4+ or CD8+ T cells sorted from blood, obtained in a trial of the OX40 agonist ivuxolimab. The sequenced DNA is TGTGCCAGCAGCTCTAGGACGGATAGCAATCAGCCCCAGCATTTT. It encodes CASSSRTDSNQPQHF.